This passage covers 28 T cell receptor beta chains from one sample sequenced in a study of cytomegalovirus exposure and HLA in healthy donors. The PCR ran on 60 Vbeta and 13 Jbeta primers. Sequencing used immunoSEQ multiplex PCR; TCRdb keeps in-frame clones, though not all of them. In the table there are 80,000 or so clones, 77% of which are singletons. The sequencing sample was made of PBMCs. Receptors were obtained from a man aged 50 or older in good health and CMV-seropositive.

This chain connects TRBV18 to TRBJ2-2, with 9 bases that match TRBD2. CDR1 is KGHSH, CDR2 LQKENI, per germline. The V and J ends lost 0 bases and 6 bases, in that order; junction bases with no gene match: 8. The CDR3 spans 17 residues. CDR3 sequence reads: CASSPPAKTSGPGELFF. CDR3 nucleotide sequence: TGTGCCAGCTCACCACCGGCGAAGACTAGCGGACCCGGGGAGCTGTTTTTT.

J is TRBJ1-1 and V is TRBV7-3; TRBD1 is a possible D gene (5 bases). The CDR3 spans 17 residues. Trimming took 6 bases from V and 0 from J, leaving 20 bases between them. From germline, CDR1 is SGHTA and CDR2 FQGTGA. The CDR3 region is CASSRKPSGPLNTEAFF. CDR3 sequence (DNA): TGTGCCAGCAGTAGAAAACCATCAGGGCCTTTGAACACTGAAGCTTTCTTT.

The chain is built from TRBV19 and TRBJ2-7; 7 nucleotides match TRBD1. The V gene end was trimmed by 3 bases and the J gene end by 6 bases; junction bases not matched to a gene: 2. Germline-derived CDR1 and CDR2 are LNHDA and SQIVND (reference sequence). The CDR3 runs to 12 residues. CDR3 loop: CASSIKGAEQYF. CDR3 DNA sequence: TGTGCCAGTAGTATTAAGGGGGCCGAGCAGTACTTC.

The CDR3 reads CAISEGLEIDTQYF. CDR3 sequence (DNA): TGTGCCATCAGTGAGGGACTAGAAATAGATACGCAGTATTTT. The rearrangement links TRBV10-3 to TRBJ2-3; the match to TRBD2 covers 7 bases. The V and J ends lost 2 bases and 5 bases, in that order; junction bases with no gene match: 4. The CDR3 length is 14 residues. Germline values: CDR1 ENHRY, CDR2 SYGVKD.

The chain links TRBV27 to TRBJ2-7; 7 bases map to TRBD2. The CDR3 is 17 residues long. The germline CDR1 and CDR2 sequences are MNHEY and SMNVEV (reference sequence). V gave up 4 bases and J gave up 0 bases; unmatched junction bases: 12. The CDR3, as DNA: TGTGCCAGCAGTTGGAAGCCTCTAGCGGAAAGCTCCTACGAGCAGTACTTC. This translates into CASSWKPLAESSYEQYF.

The gene calls are TRBV19 and TRBJ2-5; 8 nucleotides line up with TRBD2. This CDR3 comprises 18 residues. Germline V CDR1 and CDR2: LNHDA, SQIVND (reference sequence). V dropped 1 base and J dropped 1; count of bases not matched to a gene: 11. The CDR3 DNA is TGTGCCAGTAGTATAGGGGCTGGCGGGAGGAATCCCCAAGAGACCCAGTACTTC. It codes for CASSIGAGGRNPQETQYF.

The chain combines TRBV6-5 with TRBJ2-7; maybe TRBD1 (7 bases). In germline, CDR1 is MNHEY, CDR2 SVGAGI. Trimming pared 7 bases from V and 3 bases from J, leaving 19 bases between. This CDR3 is built from 15 residues. Here the CDR3 DNA reads TGTGCCAGCACGGGCGGGACAGAAGAAAACTACGAGCAGTACTTC. Translating it yields CASTGGTEENYEQYF.

V gene TRBV19 combines with J gene TRBJ1-1, with D perhaps matching TRBD1 (5 bases). Germline V gene lookup returns CDR1 LNHDA and CDR2 SQIVND (reference sequence). The CDR3 sequence is 12 residues long. The V and J ends lost 5 bases and 5 bases respectively, with 9 bases between them. The DNA for the CDR3 is TGTGCCAGTAGTGAAGGGGTTACTGAAGCTTTCTTT. Protein sequence: CASSEGVTEAFF.

The CDR3 DNA sequence: TGTGCCAGCAGCGTCTATGGGGGCCTCAATGAAAAACTGTTTTTT. It translates to CASSVYGGLNEKLFF. The gene calls are TRBV9 and TRBJ1-4, with a tentative D call TRBD1 (6 bases). The ends were cut back, 2 bases at V and 5 bases at J, with 13 bases in the middle. CDR1 and CDR2 (germline): SGDLS, YYNGEE. The CDR3 is 15 residues long.

The chain combines TRBV7-9 with TRBJ1-1; 7 bases align to TRBD1. Germline assignment: CDR1 SEHNR and CDR2 FQNEAQ (reference sequence). Trimming at V came to 5 bases and at J to 0 bases, leaving 3 bases not matched to a gene. This CDR3 contains 14 residues. For the CDR3, the DNA is TGTGCCAGCAGCAGGGGACAGATGAACACTGAAGCTTTCTTT. Its protein is CASSRGQMNTEAFF.

This chain links TRBV4-3 with TRBJ2-7, with 9 bases identical to TRBD1. The CDR3 runs to 13 residues. Germline-derived CDR1 and CDR2 are LGHNA and YSLEER. J lost 5 bases, V lost 2 bases, and 1 base had no gene match. The CDR3: CASSQRTGDEQYF. The CDR3 region has the DNA TGCGCCAGCAGCCAACGGACAGGGGACGAGCAGTACTTC.

There are a few counts of this clone. The V and J genes are TRBV2 and TRBJ2-5; D unclear. Germline V gives CDR1 SNHLY, CDR2 FYNNEI. The CDR3 has 18 residues. V was cut by 2 bases and J by 1 base, with 20 bases left in between. CDR3 in DNA: TGTGCCAGCAGTGAATATGGTGTTCCCGGGTACCCCCAAGAGACCCAGTACTTC. Translating gives CASSEYGVPGYPQETQYF.

This sequence joins TRBV27 and TRBJ2-3, with 8 bases lining up with TRBD1. This CDR3 is 14 amino acids long. The V and J ends lost 4 bases and 3 bases, in that order; junction bases with no gene match: 3. Germline V gene lookup returns CDR1 MNHEY and CDR2 SMNVEV (reference sequence). The CDR3: CASSYDRGTDTQYF. The CDR3 DNA reads TGTGCCAGCAGTTATGACAGGGGAACAGATACGCAGTATTTT.

The V gene is TRBV30, the J gene TRBJ1-1; D is ambiguous. CDR1 and CDR2 (germline): GTSNPN, SVGIG (reference sequence). This CDR3 has 13 amino acids. V was shortened by 3 bases and J by 6 bases, with 14 bases between the two germline ends. The chain's CDR3 is CAWRGTQVAEAFF. The CDR3, as DNA: TGTGCCTGGAGAGGCACCCAGGTCGCTGAAGCTTTCTTT.

This rearrangement joins TRBV19 to TRBJ1-4; 10 positions match TRBD1. Germline assignment: CDR1 LNHDA and CDR2 SQIVND (reference sequence). Trimming cost V 3 bases and J 5 bases; bases outside gene matches: 6. There are 16 residues in the CDR3. CDR3 amino acids: CASSIGQGVLNEKLFF. CDR3 in DNA: TGTGCCAGTAGTATCGGACAGGGGGTCTTAAATGAAAAACTGTTTTTT.

The genes are TRBV9 and TRBJ2-7, with TRBD2 identical over 10 bases. The CDR3 has 15 residues. J was trimmed by 3 bases and V by 3 bases; bases with no gene match: 6. In germline, CDR1 is SGDLS, CDR2 YYNGEE. Here the CDR3 reads CASSALGLADYEQYF. The CDR3 bases are TGTGCCAGCAGCGCCCTAGGACTAGCGGACTACGAGCAGTACTTC. Looking up the rest from reference TRBV9 and TRBJ2-7 gives the full variable domain: DSGVTQTPKHLITATGQRVTLRCSPRSGDLSVYWYQQSLDQGLQFLIQYYNGEERAKGNILERFSAQQFPDLHSELNLSSLELGDSALYFCASSALGLADYEQYFGPGTRLTVT.

The gene calls are TRBV7-3 and TRBJ1-1; no reliable D call. V dropped 5 bases and J dropped 1 base, with 14 bases sitting between them. This CDR3 has 15 amino acids. CDR1 is SGHTA and CDR2 is FQGTGA in the germline V gene. The CDR3 loop reads CASSLWGDANTEAFF. The CDR3 bases are TGTGCCAGCAGCCTATGGGGAGATGCGAACACTGAAGCTTTCTTT.

This clone was seen once. The V call is TRBV2, the J call TRBJ1-1; D is uncertain. CDR1 SNHLY and CDR2 FYNNEI come from the germline V gene. Trimming shortened V by 7 bases and J by 5 bases, and 8 bases separated the two germline ends. The CDR3 length is 11 residues. In DNA form, the CDR3 reads TGTGCCAGCATGTCCGGGACTGAAGCTTTCTTT. Translating gives CASMSGTEAFF.

V gene TRBV7-2 combines with J gene TRBJ2-1; 12 positions match TRBD2. CDR1 and CDR2 (germline): SGHTA, FQGNSA. V shed 5 bases, J shed 7 bases, and the junction held 12 bases outside the gene matches. The length of the CDR3 is 17 residues. CDR3 sequence reads: CASSRVPLAGGLNEQFF. In DNA form, the CDR3 reads TGTGCCAGCAGCCGAGTTCCCCTAGCGGGAGGGCTAAATGAGCAGTTCTTC.

J is TRBJ2-5 and V is TRBV15; TRBD2 matches 7 bases. This CDR3 is 16 amino acids long. The junction had 10 bases not matched to a gene; V was cut back by 0 bases and J by 6 bases. Germline V CDR1 and CDR2: LNHNV, YYDKDF (reference sequence). CDR3 sequence: CATSRDQAGVVKTQYF. The DNA for the CDR3 is TGTGCCACCAGCAGAGATCAGGCGGGAGTGGTGAAGACCCAGTACTTC. Complete variable domain (other parts from reference TRBV15 and TRBJ2-5): DAMVIQNPRYQVTQFGKPVTLSCSQTLNHNVMYWYQQKSSQAPKLLFHYYDKDFNNEADTPDNFQSRRPNTSFCFLDIRSPGLGDTAMYLCATSRDQAGVVKTQYFGPGTRLLVL.

The rearrangement uses TRBV5-1 and TRBJ2-3; 10 nucleotides agree with TRBD2. The length of the CDR3 is 14 residues. The germline gives CDR1 SGHRS, CDR2 YFSETQ. Trimming cost V 6 bases and J 3 bases; bases outside gene matches: 4. The CDR3 reads CASKLAGLTDTQYF. The CDR3 DNA reads TGCGCCAGCAAACTAGCGGGATTAACAGATACGCAGTATTTT.

The chain has TRBV5-6 and TRBJ1-2; D remains unclear. The CDR3 runs 15 residues. V lost 4 bases and J 4 bases, leaving 17 bases between the germline ends. Germline V gene lookup returns CDR1 SGHDT and CDR2 YYEEEE. CDR3 sequence: CASSPGPGLGYGYTF. As DNA, the CDR3 is TGTGCCAGCAGCCCTGGTCCGGGGTTGGGCTATGGCTACACCTTC.

The genes are TRBV4-1 and TRBJ2-3; TRBD1 matches at 12 bases. Judging by the DNA end, TRBJ1-5 fits better; the J call may be wrong. CDR3 length equals 16 residues. Germline CDR1 and CDR2: MGHRA and YSYEKL. The CDR3 spells CASSQTGTGGRDTQHF. CDR3 coding DNA: TGCGCCAGCAGCCAAACCGGGACAGGGGGCAGAGATACGCAGCATTTT.

A remark on this clone: The junction differs from germline at one of its ends, possibly a read error. V gene TRBV14 combines with J gene TRBJ2-4, with a possible D match to TRBD2 (5 bases). Germline assignment: CDR1 SGHDN and CDR2 FVKESK. The CDR3 runs 14 residues. In DNA, the CDR3 is TGTGCCAGCAGCCACCGGGGTGCCAAAAACAGTCAGTACTTC. This translates into CASSHRGAKNSQYF.

This chain joins TRBV6-4 and TRBJ2-1; maybe TRBD1 (5 bases). Germline-derived CDR1 and CDR2 are MRHNA and SNTAGT. The V and J ends lost 2 bases and 7 bases respectively, with 18 bases between them. This CDR3 is built from 16 residues. The CDR3 protein is CASSDAPDKTWNEQFF. The CDR3 DNA reads TGTGCCAGCAGTGACGCACCGGACAAAACGTGGAATGAGCAGTTCTTC.

The genes are TRBV7-3 and TRBJ2-7; 9 bases fit TRBD1. This CDR3 has 16 residues. The V segment lost 1 base and the J segment 6 bases; nucleotides outside the gene matches: 10. Germline V CDR1 and CDR2: SGHTA, FQGTGA. The CDR3 sequence: CASSLMGGTGLSEQYF. The CDR3 DNA is TGTGCCAGCAGCTTAATGGGGGGGACAGGGCTAAGCGAGCAGTACTTC.

The chain carries TRBV7-6 and TRBJ2-3; D may be TRBD2 (6 bases). The V gene's germline CDR1 is SGHVS and CDR2 FNYEAQ. The CDR3 runs 15 residues. V was pared by 4 bases and J by 0 bases, with 11 bases between. Here the CDR3 reads CASSYTGTSTDTQYF. The CDR3 DNA reads as TGTGCCAGCAGCTATACCGGGACTAGCACAGATACGCAGTATTTT. The full variable domain, in which reference TRBV7-6 and TRBJ2-3 provide the parts outside the CDR3, is GAGVSQSPRYKVTKRGQDVALRCDPISGHVSLYWYRQALGQGPEFLTYFNYEAQQDKSGLPNDRFSAERPEGSISTLTIQRTEQRDSAMYRCASSYTGTSTDTQYFGPGTRLTVL.

This clone has just one count. Written as DNA, the CDR3 is TGTGCCTGGGGGACAGGGGCCCACGAGCAGTACTTC. This gives the protein CAWGTGAHEQYF. The gene calls are TRBV30 and TRBJ2-7; 10 bases agree with TRBD1. The trim removed 5 bases at V and 5 bases at J, leaving 3 bases unmatched. The germline CDR1 and CDR2 sequences are GTSNPN and SVGIG (reference sequence). This CDR3 spans 12 amino acids.